This passage covers 2 T cell receptor beta chains from one sample sequenced in a study of CD8 T cells in ankylosing spondylitis. TCRdb recomputed calls from the 5' RACE reads with MiXCR, one row per CDR3 protein. The profile shows 130,000 or so distinct CDR3 sequences, roughly 11% of them singletons. Sequencing was performed on blood, either unsorted or a sorted T cell fraction (not recorded which). The receptor set was obtained from a female donor with ankylosing spondylitis or in good health (not recorded which).

This sequence joins TRBV27 and TRBJ1-2; TRBD1 matches 8 bases. After removal of 1 base from V and 4 bases from J, the junction contained 14 bases not matched to a gene. Germline V gives CDR1 MNHEY, CDR2 SMNVEV (reference sequence). The CDR3 has 18 amino acids. DNA of the CDR3: TGTGCCAGCAGTTTATATCCCCCCCCGACAGGGGTTAGCTATGGCTACACCTTC. This gives the protein CASSLYPPPTGVSYGYTF.

This clonotype was observed a few times. With a much larger clone just one base away, this may be a read error. In DNA, the CDR3 is TGTGCCAGCACCCGGGCAGATACGCAGTATTTT. Translated: CASTRADTQYF. The chain carries TRBV2 and TRBJ2-3; D unclear. CDR1 is SNHLY, CDR2 FYNNEI, per germline. V was clipped by 7 bases and J by 4 bases, with 6 bases between them. The CDR3 is 11 amino acids.